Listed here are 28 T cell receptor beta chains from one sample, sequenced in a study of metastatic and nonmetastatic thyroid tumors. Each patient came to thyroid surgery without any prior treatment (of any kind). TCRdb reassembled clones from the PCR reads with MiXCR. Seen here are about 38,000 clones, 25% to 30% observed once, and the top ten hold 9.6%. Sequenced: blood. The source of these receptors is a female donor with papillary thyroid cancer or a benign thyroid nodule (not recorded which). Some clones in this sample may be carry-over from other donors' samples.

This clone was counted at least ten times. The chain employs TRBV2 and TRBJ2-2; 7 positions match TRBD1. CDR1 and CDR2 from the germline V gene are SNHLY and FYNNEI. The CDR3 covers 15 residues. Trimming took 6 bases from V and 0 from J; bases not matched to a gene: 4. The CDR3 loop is CASSAGQANTGELFF. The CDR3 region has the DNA TGTGCCAGCAGCGCAGGACAGGCGAACACCGGGGAGCTGTTTTTT.

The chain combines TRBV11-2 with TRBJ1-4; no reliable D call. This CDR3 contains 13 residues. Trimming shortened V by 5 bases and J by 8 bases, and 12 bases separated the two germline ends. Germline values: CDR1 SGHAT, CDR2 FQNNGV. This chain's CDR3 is CASSAPGSEKLFF. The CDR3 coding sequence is TGTGCCAGCAGCGCGCCAGGATCCGAAAAACTGTTTTTT.

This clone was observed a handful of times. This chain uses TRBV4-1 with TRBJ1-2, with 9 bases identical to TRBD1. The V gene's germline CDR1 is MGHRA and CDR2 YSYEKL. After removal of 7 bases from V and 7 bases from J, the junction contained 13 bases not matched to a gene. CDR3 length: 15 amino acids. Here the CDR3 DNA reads TGCGCCAGCATCCTGGGACAGGGAATTGGGGGTGGCTACACCTTC. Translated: CASILGQGIGGGYTF.

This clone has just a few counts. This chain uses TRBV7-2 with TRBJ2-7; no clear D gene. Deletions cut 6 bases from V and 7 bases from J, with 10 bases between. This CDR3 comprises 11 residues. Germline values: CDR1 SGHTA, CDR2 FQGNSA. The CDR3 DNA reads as TGTGCCAGCAGTATCGTTGGGGAGCAGTACTTC. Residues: CASSIVGEQYF. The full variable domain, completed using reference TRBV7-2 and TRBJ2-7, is GAGVSQSPSNKVTEKGKDVELRCDPISGHTALYWYRQSLGQGLEFLIYFQGNSAPDKSGLPSDRFSAERTGGSVSTLTIQRTQQEDSAVYLCASSIVGEQYFGPGTRLTVT.

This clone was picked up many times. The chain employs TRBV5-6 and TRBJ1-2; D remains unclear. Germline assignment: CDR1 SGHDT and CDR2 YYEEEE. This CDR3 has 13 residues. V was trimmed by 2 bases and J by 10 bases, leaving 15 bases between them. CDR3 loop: CASSLTLSNVYTF. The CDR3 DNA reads TGTGCCAGCAGCTTAACTCTCTCTAACGTCTACACCTTC.

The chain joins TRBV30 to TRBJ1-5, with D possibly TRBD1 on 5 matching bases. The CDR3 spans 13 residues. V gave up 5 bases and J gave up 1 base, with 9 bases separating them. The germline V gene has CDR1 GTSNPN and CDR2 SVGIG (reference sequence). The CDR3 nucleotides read TGTGCCTGGGACCGGGACAGCAATCAGCCCCAGCATTTT. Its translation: CAWDRDSNQPQHF.

The CDR3 DNA reads TGTGCCAGCAGCCAAGATGGGGCCAGAAGCTACACCTTC. This encodes CASSQDGARSYTF. This chain uses TRBV3-1 with TRBJ1-2; D might be TRBD1 (5 bases). With 0 bases removed from V and 9 bases from J, the gap between germline ends came to 11 bases. Per the germline V gene, CDR1 is LGHDT and CDR2 is YNNKEL (reference sequence). The CDR3 runs 13 residues.

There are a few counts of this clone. CDR3 DNA sequence: TGTGCCAGCACCCTCCGAAAGAGCGAGACCCAGTACTTC. This codes for CASTLRKSETQYF. The chain has TRBV28 and TRBJ2-5; the D is unclear. This CDR3 is built from 13 residues. V was trimmed by 7 bases and J by 5 bases, leaving 14 bases between them. CDR1 and CDR2 (germline): MDHEN, SYDVKM.

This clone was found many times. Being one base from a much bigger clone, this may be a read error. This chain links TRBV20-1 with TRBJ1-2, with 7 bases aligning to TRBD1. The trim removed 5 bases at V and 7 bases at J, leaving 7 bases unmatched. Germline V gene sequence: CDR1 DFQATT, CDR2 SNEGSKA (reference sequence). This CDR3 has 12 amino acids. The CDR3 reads CSALGGQCGYTF. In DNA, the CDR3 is TGCAGTGCTCTAGGGGGACAGTGTGGCTACACCTTC.

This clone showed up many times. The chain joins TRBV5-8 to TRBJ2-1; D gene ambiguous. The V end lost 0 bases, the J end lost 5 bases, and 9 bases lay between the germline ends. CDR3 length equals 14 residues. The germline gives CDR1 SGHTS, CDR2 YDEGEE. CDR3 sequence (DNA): TGTGCCAGCAGCTTGGCGGTAACGAACAATGAGCAGTTCTTC. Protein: CASSLAVTNNEQFF. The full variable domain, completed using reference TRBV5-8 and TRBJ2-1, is EAGVTQSPTHLIKTRGQQATLRCSPISGHTSVYWYQQALGLGLQFLLWYDEGEERNRGNFPPRFSGRQFPNYSSELNVNALELEDSALYLCASSLAVTNNEQFFGPGTRLTVL.

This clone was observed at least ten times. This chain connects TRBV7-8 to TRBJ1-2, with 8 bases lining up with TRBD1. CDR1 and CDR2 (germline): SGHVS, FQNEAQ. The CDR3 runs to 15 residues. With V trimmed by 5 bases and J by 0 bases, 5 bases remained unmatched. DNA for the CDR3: TGTGCCAGCAGCGCCGGACAGGGCCCTAACTATGGCTACACCTTC. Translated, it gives CASSAGQGPNYGYTF.

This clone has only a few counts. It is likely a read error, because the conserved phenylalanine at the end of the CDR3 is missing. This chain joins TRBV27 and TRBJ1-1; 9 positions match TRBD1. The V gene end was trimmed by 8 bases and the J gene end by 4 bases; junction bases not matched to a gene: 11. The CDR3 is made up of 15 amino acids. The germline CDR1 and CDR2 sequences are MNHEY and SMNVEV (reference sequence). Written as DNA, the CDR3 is TGTGCCAGCCGTATACAGGGGGCGAGTGGCACTGAAGCTTTCTCT. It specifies CASRIQGASGTEAFS.

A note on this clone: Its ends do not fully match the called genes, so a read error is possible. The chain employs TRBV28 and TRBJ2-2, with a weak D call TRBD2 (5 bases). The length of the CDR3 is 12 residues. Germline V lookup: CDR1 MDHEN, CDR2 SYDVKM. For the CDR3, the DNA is TGTGCCAGCAGTTCCCACCCCGGGGAGCTGTCTTTT. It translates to CASSSHPGELSF.

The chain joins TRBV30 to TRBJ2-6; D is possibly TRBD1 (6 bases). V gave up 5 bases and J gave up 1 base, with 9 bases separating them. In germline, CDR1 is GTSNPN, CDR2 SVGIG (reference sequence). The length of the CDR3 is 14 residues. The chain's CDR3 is CAWGTGSGANVLTF. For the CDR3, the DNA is TGTGCCTGGGGAACAGGGTCTGGGGCCAACGTCCTGACTTTC.

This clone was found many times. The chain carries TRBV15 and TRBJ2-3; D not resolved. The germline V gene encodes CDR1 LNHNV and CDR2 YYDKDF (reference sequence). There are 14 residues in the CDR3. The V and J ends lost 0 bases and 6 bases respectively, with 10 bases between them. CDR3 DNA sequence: TGTGCCACCAGCAGAGATCGAGTGAGGGATACGCAGTATTTT. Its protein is CATSRDRVRDTQYF.

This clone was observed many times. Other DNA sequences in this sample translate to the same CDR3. The CDR3 DNA follows: TGCAGTGCTACACAGGGAGAACTTTACAATGAGCAGTTCTTC. It translates to CSATQGELYNEQFF. The J gene is TRBJ2-1, the V gene TRBV20-1, with D tentatively TRBD1 (6 bases). V lost 4 bases and J lost 4, with 14 bases in between. CDR3 length equals 14 residues. Germline lookup yields CDR1 DFQATT and CDR2 SNEGSKA (reference sequence).

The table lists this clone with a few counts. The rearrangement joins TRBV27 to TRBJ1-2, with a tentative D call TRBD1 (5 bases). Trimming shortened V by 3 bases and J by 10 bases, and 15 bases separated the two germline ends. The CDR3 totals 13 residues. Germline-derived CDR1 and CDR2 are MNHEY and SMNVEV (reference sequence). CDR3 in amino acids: CASSFRGASVYTF. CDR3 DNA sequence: TGTGCCAGCAGTTTTCGGGGCGCGTCTGTCTACACCTTC.

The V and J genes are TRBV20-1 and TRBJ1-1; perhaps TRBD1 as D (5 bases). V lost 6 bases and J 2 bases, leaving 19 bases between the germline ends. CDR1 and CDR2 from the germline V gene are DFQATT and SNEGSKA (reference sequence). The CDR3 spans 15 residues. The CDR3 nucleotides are TGCAGTGCCAGAATGTACGGGGGAATTAACACTGAAGCTTTCTTT. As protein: CSARMYGGINTEAFF.

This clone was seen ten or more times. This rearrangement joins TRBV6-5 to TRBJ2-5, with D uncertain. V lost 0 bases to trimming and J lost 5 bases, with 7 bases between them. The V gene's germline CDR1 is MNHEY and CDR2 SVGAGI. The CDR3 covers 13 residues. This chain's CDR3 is CASSYSVRETQYF. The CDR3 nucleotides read TGTGCCAGCAGTTACTCGGTTAGGGAGACCCAGTACTTC.

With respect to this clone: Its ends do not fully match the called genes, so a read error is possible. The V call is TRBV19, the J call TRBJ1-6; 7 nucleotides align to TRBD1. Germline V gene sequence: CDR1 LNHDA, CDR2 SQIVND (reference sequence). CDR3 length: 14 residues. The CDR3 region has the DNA TGTGCCAGTAGTCCGACGGGACAGAATTCACCACTCCACTTT. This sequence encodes CASSPTGQNSPLHF.

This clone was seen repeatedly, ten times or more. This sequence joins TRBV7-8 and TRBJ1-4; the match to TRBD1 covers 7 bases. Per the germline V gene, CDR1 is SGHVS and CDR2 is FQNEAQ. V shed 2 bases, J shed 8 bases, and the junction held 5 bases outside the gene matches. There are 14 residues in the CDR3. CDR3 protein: CASSLQGGKEKLFF. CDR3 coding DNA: TGTGCCAGCAGCTTACAAGGGGGCAAGGAAAAACTGTTTTTT.

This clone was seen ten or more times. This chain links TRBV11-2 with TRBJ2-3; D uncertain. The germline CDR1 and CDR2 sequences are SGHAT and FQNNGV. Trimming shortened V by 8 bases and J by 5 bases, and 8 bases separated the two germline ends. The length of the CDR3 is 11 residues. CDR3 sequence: CASALGDTQYF. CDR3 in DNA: TGTGCCAGCGCCCTTGGAGATACGCAGTATTTT.

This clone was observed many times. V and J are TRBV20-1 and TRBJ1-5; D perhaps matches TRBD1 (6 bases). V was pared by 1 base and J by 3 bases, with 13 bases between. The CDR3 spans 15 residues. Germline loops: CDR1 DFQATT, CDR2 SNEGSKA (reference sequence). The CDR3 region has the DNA TGCAGTGCTAGAGGGCCTAGGGGGTACAATCAGCCCCAGCATTTT. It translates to CSARGPRGYNQPQHF.

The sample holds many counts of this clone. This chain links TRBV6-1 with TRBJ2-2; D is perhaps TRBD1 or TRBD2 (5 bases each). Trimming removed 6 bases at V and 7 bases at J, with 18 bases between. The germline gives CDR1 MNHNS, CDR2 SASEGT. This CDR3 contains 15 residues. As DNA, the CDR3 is TGTGCCAGCAGACCAAAACGAGGGGTGGTCGGGGAGCTGTTTTTT. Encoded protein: CASRPKRGVVGELFF.

The CDR3 sequence is CSARILRLTNTEAFF. CDR3 bases: TGCAGTGCTAGGATATTGAGACTCACGAACACTGAAGCTTTCTTT. V usage is TRBV20-1 and J usage is TRBJ1-1; no clear D gene. The CDR3 is 15 residues long. Trimming cost V 3 bases and J 1 base, with 15 bases left between them. Looked up from germline, CDR1 is DFQATT and CDR2 is SNEGSKA (reference sequence).

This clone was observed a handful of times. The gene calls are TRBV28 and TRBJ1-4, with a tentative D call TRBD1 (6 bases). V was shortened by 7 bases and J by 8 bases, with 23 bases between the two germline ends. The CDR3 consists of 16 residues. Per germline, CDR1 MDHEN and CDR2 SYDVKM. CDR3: CASTDLLQGKSEKLFF. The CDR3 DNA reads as TGTGCCAGCACCGACCTTCTTCAGGGGAAAAGCGAAAAACTGTTTTTT.

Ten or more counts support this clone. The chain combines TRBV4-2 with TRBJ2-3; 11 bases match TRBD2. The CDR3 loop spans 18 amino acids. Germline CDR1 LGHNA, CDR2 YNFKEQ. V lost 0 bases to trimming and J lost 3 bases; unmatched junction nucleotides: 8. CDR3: CASSQDIAGGPSTDTQYF. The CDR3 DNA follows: TGTGCCAGCAGCCAAGACATAGCGGGGGGGCCGAGTACAGATACGCAGTATTTT.

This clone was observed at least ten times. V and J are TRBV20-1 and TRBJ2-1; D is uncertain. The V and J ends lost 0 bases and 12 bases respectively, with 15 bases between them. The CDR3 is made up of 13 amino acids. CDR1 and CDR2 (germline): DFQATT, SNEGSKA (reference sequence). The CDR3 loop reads CSARDQVALRQFF. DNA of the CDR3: TGCAGTGCTAGAGATCAGGTTGCCCTGAGGCAGTTCTTC.